The rows below give T cell receptor beta chains drawn from one sample of a study of identical twins. MiXCR, applied by TCRdb to the 5' RACE reads, yields one record per CDR3 protein. The sample includes some 440,000 distinct CDR3 sequences, more than 20% of them seen just once. This same sample was also taken into another study, of T cells expressing NK-cell markers.

Sample: CD4+ T cells sorted from blood. The origin of the receptors is a woman aged 18-35 years in good health. CDR3s include the opening cysteine and the closing phenylalanine or tryptophan. D genes are given only for firm matches. Size is stated for part of the rows, as once, few or many counts, or as a class when the clone is expanded.

>TRBV12-3/TRBV12-4|TRBJ2-7|few|-
CASSFSIQYEQYF
TGTGCCAGCAGTTTTTCCATCCAGTACGAGCAGTACTTC
>TRBV5-1|TRBJ1-1|few|TRBD1
CASSGRDRGSTEAFF
TGCGCCAGCAGCGGCAGGGACAGGGGGAGCACTGAAGCTTTCTTT
>TRBV7-9|TRBJ1-5|-|TRBD1
CASSRNIGGVTEPQHF
TGTGCCAGCAGCAGAAATATAGGGGGCGTCACGGAGCCCCAGCATTTT
>TRBV7-9|TRBJ2-7|-|TRBD2
CASSSLAGVTGEQYF
TGTGCCAGCAGCTCACTAGCGGGAGTAACTGGCGAGCAGTACTTC
>TRBV7-8|TRBJ2-7|-|TRBD1
CASSFRDSPYEQYF
TGTGCCAGCAGCTTCCGGGACAGCCCCTACGAGCAGTACTTC
>TRBV20-1|TRBJ2-1|many|TRBD2
CSARDPAGGRKQFF
TGCAGTGCTAGAGATCCCGCGGGAGGGAGGAAGCAGTTCTTC
>TRBV4-3|TRBJ2-1|few|-
CASSQGAPSLGNNEQFF
TGCGCCAGCAGCCAAGGCGCACCATCCCTAGGTAACAATGAGCAGTTCTTC
>TRBV5-1|TRBJ1-1|few|-
CASSLEPPAQAFF
TGCGCCAGCAGCTTGGAGCCCCCCGCCCAAGCTTTCTTT
>TRBV6-5|TRBJ1-6|-|-
CASSWLWGDNSPLHF
TGTGCCAGCAGTTGGCTATGGGGGGATAATTCACCCCTCCACTTT
>TRBV6-1|TRBJ2-2|-|-
CASSESIVLFF
TGTGCCAGCAGTGAATCGATCGTGCTGTTTTTT
>TRBV29-1|TRBJ1-5|-|-
CSVEENSNQPQHF
TGCAGCGTTGAAGAGAATAGCAATCAGCCCCAGCATTTT
>TRBV10-3|TRBJ2-1|-|TRBD2
CAISETSGRDNEQFF
TGTGCCATCAGTGAAACTAGCGGGAGGGACAATGAGCAGTTCTTC
>TRBV2|TRBJ1-1|-|-
CARANRETEAFF
TGTGCCAGGGCGAATCGGGAAACTGAAGCTTTCTTT
>TRBV15|TRBJ1-1|few|TRBD1
CATSSLTGRTGGFQAFF
TGTGCCACCAGCAGCCTAACCGGAAGGACAGGGGGCTTTCAAGCTTTCTTT
>TRBV27|TRBJ1-1|-|-
CASKRGPSKNTEAFF
TGTGCCAGCAAGCGCGGGCCGTCTAAGAACACTGAAGCTTTCTTT
>TRBV11-1|TRBJ2-1|few|-
CASSSRPGDNEQFF
TGTGCCAGCAGCTCCCGTCCCGGGGACAATGAGCAGTTCTTC
>TRBV3-1|TRBJ2-7|-|-
CASSQDMGYSYEQYF
TGTGCCAGCAGCCAAGATATGGGATATTCCTACGAGCAGTACTTC
>TRBV9|TRBJ2-7|-|TRBD2
CASSFGLAGVYEQYF
TGTGCCAGCAGTTTTGGACTAGCGGGAGTCTACGAGCAGTACTTC
>TRBV20-1|TRBJ2-7|few|-
CSAHTGKDLTYEQYF
TGCAGTGCTCACACAGGGAAGGACTTGACCTACGAGCAGTACTTC
>TRBV18|TRBJ2-1|few|-
CASSSGTAMGEQFF
TGTGCCAGCTCATCCGGGACGGCAATGGGAGAGCAGTTCTTC
>TRBV20-1|TRBJ1-1|-|-
CSALGRQNTEAFF
TGCAGTGCTTTGGGACGGCAGAACACTGAAGCTTTCTTT
>TRBV2|TRBJ1-1|few|-
CASSLEGLVNTEAFF
TGTGCCAGCAGTCTTGAGGGGCTTGTGAACACTGAAGCTTTCTTT
>TRBV3-1|TRBJ1-2|-|-
CASSQGGGQSYGYTF
TGTGCCAGCAGCCAAGGAGGGGGGCAGAGCTATGGCTACACCTTC
>TRBV20-1|TRBJ2-6|-|TRBD1
CSAIQGASGANVLTF
TGCAGTGCTATCCAGGGGGCCTCTGGGGCCAACGTCCTGACTTTC
>TRBV28|TRBJ1-2|-|-
CASSYIDSGKHGYTF
TGTGCCAGCAGCTATATTGACTCGGGAAAGCATGGCTACACCTTC
>TRBV11-1|TRBJ2-7|few|-
CASSLEYLGTKNVQEQYF
TGTGCCAGCAGCCTAGAGTACCTCGGGACAAAAAACGTGCAGGAGCAGTACTTC
>TRBV7-6|TRBJ2-4|once|-
CASSLSVGLDKNIQYF
TGTGCCAGCAGCTTGTCCGTGGGGCTGGACAAAAACATTCAGTACTTC
>TRBV12-3/TRBV12-4|TRBJ2-7|few|-
CASALALAGEQYF
TGTGCCAGCGCCTTGGCCCTCGCGGGCGAGCAGTACTTC
>TRBV2|TRBJ2-1|few|TRBD2
CASSEGWGLDNEQFF
TGTGCCAGCAGTGAAGGGTGGGGACTAGACAATGAGCAGTTCTTC
>TRBV6-1|TRBJ2-3|-|TRBD2
CASRETSGSTDTQYF
TGTGCCAGCAGGGAGACTAGCGGGAGCACAGATACGCAGTATTTT
>TRBV6-6|TRBJ2-5|-|TRBD2
CASKRDFTETQYF
TGTGCCAGCAAGCGGGACTTCACAGAGACCCAGTACTTC
>TRBV27|TRBJ2-1|few|-
CASSAYGTQWDEQFF
TGTGCCAGCAGTGCATACGGGACTCAATGGGATGAGCAGTTCTTC
>TRBV20-1|TRBJ2-1|-|TRBD2
CSAKTSGIRNEQFF
TGCAGTGCTAAGACTAGCGGGATCCGCAATGAGCAGTTCTTC
>TRBV12-3/TRBV12-4|TRBJ2-6|few|-
CASSPAPSGANVLTF
TGTGCCAGCAGTCCCGCCCCCTCTGGGGCCAACGTCCTGACTTTC
>TRBV27|TRBJ2-7|-|TRBD1
CASSLQQGVAYEQYF
TGTGCCAGCAGTTTACAACAGGGGGTCGCTTACGAGCAGTACTTC
>TRBV12-3/TRBV12-4|TRBJ2-3|-|-
CTSSLTRPPRTSTDTQYF
TGTACCAGCAGTTTAACCAGACCCCCTAGGACTAGCACAGATACGCAGTATTTT
>TRBV7-2|TRBJ1-4|few|TRBD1
CASSTGVDNEKLFF
TGTGCCAGCAGTACAGGGGTTGATAATGAAAAACTGTTTTTT
>TRBV7-2|TRBJ1-5|-|-
CASSLAGNGNQPQHF
TGTGCCAGCAGCTTAGCCGGGAACGGCAATCAGCCCCAGCATTTT
>TRBV12-3/TRBV12-4|TRBJ1-5|-|-
CASTGHSNQPQHF
TGTGCCAGCACGGGGCATAGCAATCAGCCCCAGCATTTT
>TRBV15|TRBJ2-7|-|TRBD1
CATSRTHQGDRYEQYF
TGTGCCACCAGCAGGACCCACCAGGGGGACCGCTACGAGCAGTACTTC
>TRBV6-2/TRBV6-3|TRBJ2-1|few|-
CASSPVGLEQFF
TGTGCCAGCAGTCCAGTGGGCCTTGAGCAGTTCTTC
>TRBV7-2|TRBJ1-5|-|-
CASSTAAGGQPQHF
TGTGCCAGCAGCACCGCAGCGGGAGGTCAGCCCCAGCATTTT
>TRBV20-1|TRBJ2-7|-|-
CSAREGGPGVYEQYF
TGCAGTGCTAGAGAGGGCGGGCCAGGCGTCTACGAGCAGTACTTC
>TRBV5-6|TRBJ1-3|few|-
CASSELGNTIYF
TGTGCCAGCAGCGAACTGGGAAACACCATATATTTT
>TRBV7-3|TRBJ2-2|few|-
CASSLEGRAPTGELFF
TGTGCCAGCAGCTTAGAGGGCAGGGCCCCCACCGGGGAGCTGTTTTTT
>TRBV6-6|TRBJ2-5|-|TRBD1
CASRGQGVETQYF
TGTGCCAGCAGAGGACAGGGAGTAGAGACCCAGTACTTC
>TRBV5-1|TRBJ2-3|-|-
CATMPRGISTDTQYF
TGCGCCACCATGCCAAGGGGGATCAGCACAGATACGCAGTATTTT
>TRBV6-6|TRBJ1-3|few|-
CASRSAGNTIYF
TGTGCCAGCAGGTCAGCTGGAAACACCATATATTTT
>TRBV6-5|TRBJ2-7|-|-
CASSYSTGRLYEQYF
TGTGCCAGCAGTTACTCGACGGGGAGGCTCTACGAGCAGTACTTC
>TRBV30|TRBJ1-1|-|-
CASRRLEAFF
TGTGCCTCGAGGAGGCTTGAAGCTTTCTTT
>TRBV3-1|TRBJ1-5|many|-
CASSQGSNQPQHF
TGTGCCAGCAGCCAGGGTAGCAATCAGCCCCAGCATTTT
>TRBV20-1|TRBJ2-3|few|TRBD2
CSAGQRGSTDTQYF
TGCAGTGCCGGGCAGCGGGGGAGCACAGATACGCAGTATTTT
>TRBV20-1|TRBJ2-1|-|-
CSARSFFDNEQFF
TGCAGTGCCAGATCCTTTTTTGACAATGAGCAGTTCTTC
>TRBV2|TRBJ2-5|few|-
CASSGAGQETQYF
TGTGCCAGCAGTGGGGCAGGGCAAGAGACCCAGTACTTC
>TRBV7-6|TRBJ2-3|few|TRBD2
CASSLGALSGSTDTQYF
TGTGCCAGCAGCTTAGGCGCCTTGAGCGGGAGTACAGATACGCAGTATTTT
>TRBV7-2|TRBJ2-3|-|TRBD2
CASSLAGTSGSWGTDTQYF
TGTGCCAGCAGCTTAGCTGGGACTAGCGGGAGTTGGGGCACAGATACGCAGTATTTT
>TRBV5-1|TRBJ2-1|-|-
CASSTQQGGNEQFF
TGCGCCAGCAGCACCCAACAGGGGGGGAATGAGCAGTTCTTC